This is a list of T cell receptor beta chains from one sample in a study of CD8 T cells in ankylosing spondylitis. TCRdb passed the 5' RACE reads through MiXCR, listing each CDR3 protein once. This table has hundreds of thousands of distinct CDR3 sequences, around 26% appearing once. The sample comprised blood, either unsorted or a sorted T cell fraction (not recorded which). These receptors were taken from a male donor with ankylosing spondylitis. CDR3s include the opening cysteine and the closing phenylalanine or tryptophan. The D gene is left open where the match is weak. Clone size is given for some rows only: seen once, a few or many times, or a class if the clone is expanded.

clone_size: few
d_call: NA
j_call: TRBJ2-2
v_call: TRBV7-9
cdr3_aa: CASSSLTGELFF
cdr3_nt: TGTGCCAGCAGCTCACTCACCGGGGAGCTGTTTTTT

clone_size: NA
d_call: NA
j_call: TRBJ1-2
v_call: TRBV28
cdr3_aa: CASSKQLNYGYTF
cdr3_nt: TGTGCCAGCAGTAAACAGCTTAACTATGGCTACACCTTC

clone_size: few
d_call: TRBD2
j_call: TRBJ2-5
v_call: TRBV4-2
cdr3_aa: CASSQYHGTSGAFQETQYF
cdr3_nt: TGTGCCAGCAGCCAATATCATGGGACTAGCGGAGCCTTCCAAGAGACCCAGTACTTC

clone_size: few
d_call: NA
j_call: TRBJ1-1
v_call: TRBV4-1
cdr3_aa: CASSQLSQGMNTEAFF
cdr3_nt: TGCGCCAGCAGCCAATTGTCGCAGGGTATGAACACTGAAGCTTTCTTT

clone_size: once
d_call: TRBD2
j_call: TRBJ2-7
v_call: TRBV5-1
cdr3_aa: CASSLEGTSGNEQYF
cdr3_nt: TGCGCCAGCAGCTTAGAGGGGACTAGCGGGAACGAGCAGTACTTC

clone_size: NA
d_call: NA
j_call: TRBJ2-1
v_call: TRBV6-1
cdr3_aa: CASSELTPRQFF
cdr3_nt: TGTGCCAGCAGTGAACTAACGCCGCGGCAGTTCTTC

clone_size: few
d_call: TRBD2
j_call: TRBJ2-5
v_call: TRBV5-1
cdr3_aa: CASSSGLAGGTQETQYF
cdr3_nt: TGCGCCAGCAGCTCGGGACTAGCGGGAGGGACCCAAGAGACCCAGTACTTC

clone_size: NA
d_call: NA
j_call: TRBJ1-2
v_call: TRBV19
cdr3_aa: CASSIYHNGNYGYTF
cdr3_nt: TGTGCCAGTAGTATCTATCACAATGGCAACTATGGCTACACCTTC

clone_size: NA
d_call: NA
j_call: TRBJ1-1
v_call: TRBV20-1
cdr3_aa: CSARVMVGEVATEAFF
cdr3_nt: TGCAGTGCTAGAGTAATGGTGGGGGAAGTGGCTACTGAAGCTTTCTTT

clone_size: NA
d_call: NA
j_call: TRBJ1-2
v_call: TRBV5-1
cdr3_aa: CASSEVAGNYGYTF
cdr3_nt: TGCGCCAGCAGCGAGGTCGCTGGGAACTATGGCTACACCTTC

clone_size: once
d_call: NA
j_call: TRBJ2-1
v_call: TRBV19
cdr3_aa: CASSIGVGAHDNEQFF
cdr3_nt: TGTGCCAGTAGTATAGGGGTCGGGGCTCATGACAATGAGCAGTTCTTC

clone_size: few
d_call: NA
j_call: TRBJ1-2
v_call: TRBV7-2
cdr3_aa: CASSLRSQPSYTF
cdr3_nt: TGTGCCAGCAGCTTAAGAAGTCAACCCTCCTACACCTTC

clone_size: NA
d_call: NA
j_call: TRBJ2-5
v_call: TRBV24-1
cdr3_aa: CATSDTTGTGETQYF
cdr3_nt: TGTGCCACCAGTGATACTACAGGGACCGGGGAGACCCAGTACTTC

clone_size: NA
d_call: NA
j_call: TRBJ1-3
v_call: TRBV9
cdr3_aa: CASSPGTGNTIYF
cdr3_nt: TGTGCCAGCAGCCCTGGGACTGGAAACACCATATATTTT

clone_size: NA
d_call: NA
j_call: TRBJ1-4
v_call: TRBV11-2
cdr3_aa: CASSLDPFTGNEKLFF
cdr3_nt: TGTGCCAGCAGCTTAGACCCCTTTACAGGGAATGAAAAACTGTTTTTT

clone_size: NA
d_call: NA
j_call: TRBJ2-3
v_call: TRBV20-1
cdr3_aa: CSARQLADTQYF
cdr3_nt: TGCAGTGCTAGACAGTTGGCGGATACGCAGTATTTT

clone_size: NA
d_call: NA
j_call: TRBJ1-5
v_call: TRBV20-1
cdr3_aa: CSASGGGNQPQHF
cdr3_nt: TGCAGTGCTAGCGGAGGTGGCAATCAGCCCCAGCATTTT

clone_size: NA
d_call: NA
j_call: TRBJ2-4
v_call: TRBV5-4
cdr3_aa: CASSPRGALSSHIQYF
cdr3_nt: TGTGCCAGCAGCCCTAGGGGGGCCCTAAGTTCCCACATTCAGTACTTC

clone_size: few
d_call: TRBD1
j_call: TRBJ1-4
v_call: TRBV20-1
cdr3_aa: CSARSLGTGVNEKLFF
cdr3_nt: TGCAGTGCTAGGAGTTTAGGGACAGGGGTTAACGAAAAACTGTTTTTT

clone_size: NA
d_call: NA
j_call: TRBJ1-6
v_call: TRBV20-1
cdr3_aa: CSARVSGSYNSPLHF
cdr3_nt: TGCAGTGCTAGAGTGTCGGGGTCCTATAATTCACCCCTCCACTTT

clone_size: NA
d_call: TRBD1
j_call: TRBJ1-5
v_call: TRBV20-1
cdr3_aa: CSTYRGNQPQHF
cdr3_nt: TGCAGTACGTACAGGGGGAATCAGCCCCAGCATTTT

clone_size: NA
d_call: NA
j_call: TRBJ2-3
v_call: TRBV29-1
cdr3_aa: CSVVDGPDTQYF
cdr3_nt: TGCAGCGTTGTGGACGGACCAGATACGCAGTATTTT

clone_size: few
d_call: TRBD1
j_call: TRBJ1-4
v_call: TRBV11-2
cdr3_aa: CASSPLGQGVKLFF
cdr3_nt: TGTGCCAGCAGCCCCTTAGGACAGGGCGTAAAACTGTTTTTT

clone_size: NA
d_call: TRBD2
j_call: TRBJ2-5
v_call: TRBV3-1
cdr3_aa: CASSQGLTGGQETQYF
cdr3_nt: TGTGCCAGCAGCCAAGGCCTGACGGGAGGGCAAGAGACCCAGTACTTC

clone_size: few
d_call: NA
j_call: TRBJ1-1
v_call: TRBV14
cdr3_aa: CASSQEPGPNTEAFF
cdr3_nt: TGTGCCAGCAGCCAAGAACCCGGACCAAACACTGAAGCTTTCTTT

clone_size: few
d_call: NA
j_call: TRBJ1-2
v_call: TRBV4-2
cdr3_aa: CASSREGGNYGYTF
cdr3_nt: TGTGCCAGCAGCCGGGAGGGAGGTAACTATGGCTACACCTTC

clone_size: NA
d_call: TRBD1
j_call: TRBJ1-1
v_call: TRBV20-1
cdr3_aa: CSARRTGAGGAFF
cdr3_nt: TGCAGTGCTAGAAGGACAGGGGCCGGCGGGGCTTTCTTT

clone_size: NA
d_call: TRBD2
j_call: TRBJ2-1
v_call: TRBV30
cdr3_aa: CAWSGAGANPRSSYNEQFF
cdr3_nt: TGTGCCTGGAGTGGTGCGGGAGCTAACCCTCGGAGCTCCTACAATGAGCAGTTCTTC

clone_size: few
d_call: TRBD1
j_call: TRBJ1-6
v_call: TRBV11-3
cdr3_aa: CASSLTGYNSPLHF
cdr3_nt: TGTGCCAGCAGCCTGACAGGGTATAATTCACCCCTCCACTTT

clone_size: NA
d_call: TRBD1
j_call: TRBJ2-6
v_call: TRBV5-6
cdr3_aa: CASSSTGGVGANVLTF
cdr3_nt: TGTGCCAGCAGCTCGACAGGGGGGGTAGGGGCCAACGTCCTGACTTTC

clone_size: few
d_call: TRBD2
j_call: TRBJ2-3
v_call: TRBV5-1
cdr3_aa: CASSFVLAGEGTDTQYF
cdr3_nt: TGCGCCAGCAGCTTCGTACTAGCGGGAGAGGGCACAGATACGCAGTATTTT

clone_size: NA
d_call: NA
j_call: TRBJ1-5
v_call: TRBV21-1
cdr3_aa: CASSKDVSRVGNQPQHF
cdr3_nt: TGTGCCAGCAGCAAAGACGTGAGCAGGGTAGGGAATCAGCCCCAGCATTTT

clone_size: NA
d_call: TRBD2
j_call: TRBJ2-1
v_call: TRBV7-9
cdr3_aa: CASSPPLGLAMNNEQFF
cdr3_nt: TGTGCCAGCAGCCCACCTTTGGGACTAGCGATGAACAATGAGCAGTTCTTC

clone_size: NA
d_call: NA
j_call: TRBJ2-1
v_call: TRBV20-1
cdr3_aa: CSASDNEQFF
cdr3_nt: TGCAGTGCTAGCGACAATGAGCAGTTCTTC

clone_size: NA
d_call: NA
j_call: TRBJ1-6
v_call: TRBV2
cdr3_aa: CASSERSDGSYNSPLHF
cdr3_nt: TGTGCCAGCAGTGAAAGGTCGGATGGCTCCTATAATTCACCCCTCCACTTT

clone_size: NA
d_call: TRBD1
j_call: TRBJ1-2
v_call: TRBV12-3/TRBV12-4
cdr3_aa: CASSLLQGAGGYTF
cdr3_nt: TGTGCCAGCAGTCTTCTCCAGGGGGCCGGTGGCTACACCTTC

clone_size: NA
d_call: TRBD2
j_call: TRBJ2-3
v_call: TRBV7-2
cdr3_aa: CASSRWASGASDTQYF
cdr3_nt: TGTGCCAGCAGCCGATGGGCTAGCGGGGCCTCAGATACGCAGTATTTT

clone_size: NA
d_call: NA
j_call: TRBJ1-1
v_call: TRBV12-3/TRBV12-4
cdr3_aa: CASSPQGSANTEAFF
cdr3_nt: TGTGCCAGCAGTCCTCAGGGATCGGCTAACACTGAAGCTTTCTTT

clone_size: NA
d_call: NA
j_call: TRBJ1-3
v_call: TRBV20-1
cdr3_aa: CSARRGQFGNTIYF
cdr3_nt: TGCAGTGCCCGACGCGGACAATTCGGAAACACCATATATTTT

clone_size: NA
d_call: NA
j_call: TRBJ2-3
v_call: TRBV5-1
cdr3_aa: CASSPGAGPDTQYF
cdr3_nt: TGCGCCAGCAGCCCGGGGGCAGGGCCAGATACGCAGTATTTT

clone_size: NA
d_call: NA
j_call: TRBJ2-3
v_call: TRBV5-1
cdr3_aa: CASSLEGGLGDTQYF
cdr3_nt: TGCGCCAGCAGCTTGGAAGGGGGGCTGGGAGATACGCAGTATTTT

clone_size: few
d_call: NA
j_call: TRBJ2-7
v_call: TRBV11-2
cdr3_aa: CASSLDWDYEQYF
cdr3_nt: TGTGCCAGCAGTTTGGACTGGGACTACGAGCAGTACTTC

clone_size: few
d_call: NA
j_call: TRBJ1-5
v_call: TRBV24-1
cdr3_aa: CATSPNDNQPQHF
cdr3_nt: TGTGCCACCAGTCCCAACGACAACCAGCCCCAGCATTTT

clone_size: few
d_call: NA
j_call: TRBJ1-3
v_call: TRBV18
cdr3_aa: CASSPGTAHSGNTIYF
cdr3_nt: TGTGCCAGCTCACCGGGAACGGCTCACTCTGGAAACACCATATATTTT

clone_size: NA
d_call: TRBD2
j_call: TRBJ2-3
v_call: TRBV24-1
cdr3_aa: CATSDYTSGIPDTQYF
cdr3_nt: TGTGCCACCAGTGATTATACTAGCGGGATACCAGATACGCAGTATTTT

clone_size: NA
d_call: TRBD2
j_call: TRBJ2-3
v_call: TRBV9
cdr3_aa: CASSVDGRLAGSTDTQYF
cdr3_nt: TGTGCCAGCAGCGTAGATGGCCGACTAGCGGGGAGCACAGATACGCAGTATTTT